These 27 T cell receptor beta chains share one sample of origin, sequenced in a study of blood T cell repertoires in COVID-19. The data were produced by immunoSEQ multiplex PCR, yet TCRdb's version contains in-frame clones alone and is incomplete. The profile shows over 200,000 clones, approximately 90% of them singletons. The sample was PBMCs or T cells enriched from blood (not recorded which). The receptors were sampled from a man aged 30-40 years who had recovered from COVID-19.

This chain joins TRBV11-2 and TRBJ2-5, with 7 bases lining up with TRBD1. The junction had 9 bases not matched to a gene; V was cut back by 4 bases and J by 4 bases. CDR3 length equals 15 residues. The germline gives CDR1 SGHAT, CDR2 FQNNGV. The CDR3: CASSSLQGKRETQYF. CDR3 coding DNA: TGTGCCAGCAGCTCCCTACAGGGGAAAAGAGAGACCCAGTACTTC.

The CDR3 loop reads CASYEQDNSPLHF. The CDR3 DNA reads as TGTGCCAGCTACGAACAGGATAATTCACCCCTCCACTTT. This rearrangement joins TRBV5-5 to TRBJ1-6, with a weak D call TRBD1 (5 bases). The CDR3 has 13 residues. Trimming removed 7 bases from V and 5 bases from J, with 10 bases in between. Germline CDR1 SGHKS, CDR2 YYEKEE (reference sequence).

Here the CDR3 reads CASSFRGANTIYF. CDR3 DNA: TGTGCCAGCAGCTTTCGGGGGGCTAACACCATATATTTT. The rearrangement links TRBV7-9 to TRBJ1-3; D possibly corresponds to TRBD1 (6 bases). The CDR3 is 13 residues long. Trimming took 3 bases from V and 7 from J, leaving 10 bases between them. CDR1 is SEHNR and CDR2 is FQNEAQ in the germline V gene (reference sequence).

V usage is TRBV6-5 and J usage is TRBJ1-2; D perhaps matches TRBD1 (6 bases). In germline, CDR1 is MNHEY, CDR2 SVGAGI. Trimming shortened V by 3 bases and J by 6 bases, and 8 bases separated the two germline ends. The CDR3 contains 12 residues. CDR3 region: CASSYPGDGYTF. The CDR3 DNA reads as TGTGCCAGCAGTTATCCAGGGGATGGCTACACCTTC.

This rearrangement joins TRBV10-3 to TRBJ1-2; 7 bases line up with TRBD1. Per the germline V gene, CDR1 is ENHRY and CDR2 is SYGVKD. Trimming took 7 bases from V and 2 from J; bases not matched to a gene: 4. This CDR3 spans 13 amino acids. The CDR3 DNA sequence: TGTGCCATCAACCCGACAGGGAACTATGGCTACACCTTC. It yields the protein CAINPTGNYGYTF.

The chain is built from TRBV25-1 and TRBJ1-5; D call uncertain. The CDR3 length is 15 residues. Trimming left V 5 bases short and J 3 bases short, with 14 bases between. Germline assignment: CDR1 MGHDK and CDR2 SYGVNS. The CDR3 DNA is TGTGCCAGCAGTCCTACATCGGGTCTCAATCAGCCCCAGCATTTT. Its translation: CASSPTSGLNQPQHF.

V and J are TRBV5-5 and TRBJ1-5, with D possibly TRBD1 on 5 matching bases. V was pared by 6 bases and J by 1 base, with 14 bases between. CDR1 SGHKS and CDR2 YYEKEE come from the germline V gene (reference sequence). The CDR3 is made up of 15 amino acids. This chain's CDR3 is CASNPTASSNQPQHF. In DNA form, the CDR3 reads TGTGCCAGCAACCCGACAGCGTCAAGCAATCAGCCCCAGCATTTT.

The rearrangement links TRBV11-3 to TRBJ2-1; 10 bases line up with TRBD2. Germline trimming cut 5 bases from V and 10 bases from J; bases unmatched to any gene: 8. Germline CDR1 SGHNT, CDR2 YENEEA. The CDR3 extends over 14 amino acids. CDR3 DNA: TGTGCCAGCAGCCCGAGCGGGAGGGTTTGGGAGCAGTTCTTC. Its translation is CASSPSGRVWEQFF.

The V gene is TRBV28, the J gene TRBJ1-2; TRBD1 aligns across 9 bases. The germline V gene encodes CDR1 MDHEN and CDR2 SYDVKM. With V trimmed by 6 bases and J by 8 bases, 13 bases remained unmatched. The CDR3 runs to 15 residues. The CDR3 DNA reads as TGTGCCAGCAGGCCTCAAGGGACAGGGCAGGAAGGCTACACCTTC. The encoded protein is CASRPQGTGQEGYTF.

This chain connects TRBV5-5 to TRBJ2-3, with a possible D match to TRBD1 (5 bases). This CDR3 is 14 amino acids long. The ends were cut back, 6 bases at V and 0 bases at J, with 11 bases in the middle. Germline V gene sequence: CDR1 SGHKS, CDR2 YYEKEE (reference sequence). The CDR3 reads CASNRGASTDTQYF. In DNA form, the CDR3 reads TGTGCCAGCAACCGTGGGGCTAGCACAGATACGCAGTATTTT. The variable domain in full, with the rest retrieved from reference TRBV5-5 and TRBJ2-3, is DAGVTQSPTHLIKTRGQQVTLRCSPISGHKSVSWYQQVLGQGPQFIFQYYEKEERGRGNFPDRFSARQFPNYSSELNVNALLLGDSALYLCASNRGASTDTQYFGPGTRLTVL.

V is TRBV6-1 and J is TRBJ1-2, with D perhaps TRBD1 (5 bases). The V gene lost 2 bases and the J gene lost 2 bases, with 18 bases spanning the gap. The CDR3 loop spans 17 amino acids. Looked up from germline, CDR1 is MNHNS and CDR2 is SASEGT. This chain's CDR3 is CASSERHQGLPNYGYTF. For the CDR3, the DNA is TGTGCCAGCAGTGAACGTCACCAGGGACTCCCCAACTATGGCTACACCTTC.

The J gene is TRBJ2-6, the V gene TRBV9, with no clear D. The V gene lost 5 bases and the J gene lost 4 bases, with 16 bases spanning the gap. Germline V CDR1 and CDR2: SGDLS, YYNGEE. CDR3 length equals 16 residues. CDR3 loop: CASSPRYPQGANVLTF. The CDR3 DNA reads as TGTGCCAGCAGTCCCAGGTACCCTCAGGGGGCCAACGTCCTGACTTTC.

The chain combines TRBV7-2 with TRBJ2-5, with unresolved D. The germline gives CDR1 SGHTA, CDR2 FQGNSA. CDR3 length equals 13 residues. V gave up 5 bases and J gave up 3 bases, with 10 bases separating them. The CDR3 nucleotides read TGTGCCAGCAGCATGAGGAACGAAGAGACCCAGTACTTC. Protein product: CASSMRNEETQYF.

V is TRBV9 and J is TRBJ2-3; 13 bases are a match to TRBD2. J gave up 5 bases and V 4 bases, and 10 bases lay outside the gene matches. The CDR3 spans 17 residues. The germline V gene has CDR1 SGDLS and CDR2 YYNGEE. The CDR3 is CASSIVGLAGAVDTQYF. The CDR3 DNA reads TGTGCCAGCAGCATCGTAGGACTAGCGGGGGCGGTAGATACGCAGTATTTT.

For the CDR3, the DNA is TGTGCCAGCAGTTTATCGCGGGCAGCCATTCAGCCCCAGCATTTT. Amino acids: CASSLSRAAIQPQHF. The chain combines TRBV27 with TRBJ1-5; no definite D call. Per germline, CDR1 MNHEY and CDR2 SMNVEV (reference sequence). Trimming cost V 0 bases and J 6 bases, with 12 bases left between them. CDR3 length: 15 amino acids.

V and J are TRBV3-1 (or the pseudogene TRBV3-2) and TRBJ1-2; no clear D. The CDR3 contains 16 residues. Trimming shortened V by 0 bases and J by 2 bases, and 13 bases separated the two germline ends. In germline, CDR1 is LGHDT, CDR2 YNNKEL (reference sequence). CDR3 bases: TGTGCCAGCAGCCAAGAATCGATGCGAGGGAACTATGGCTACACCTTC. This sequence encodes CASSQESMRGNYGYTF.

The rearrangement joins TRBV19 to TRBJ1-5; D not certain. The CDR3 runs to 13 residues. Germline V CDR1 and CDR2: LNHDA, SQIVND (reference sequence). Trimming left V 3 bases short and J 2 bases short, with 5 bases between. For the CDR3, the DNA is TGTGCCAGTAGTATTAGCGGCAATCAGCCCCAGCATTTT. As protein: CASSISGNQPQHF.

This clone has only a few counts. The chain recombines TRBV30 with TRBJ1-5; 7 bases fit TRBD1. This CDR3 has 14 residues. CDR1 is GTSNPN, CDR2 SVGIG, per germline (reference sequence). The J segment lost 5 bases and the V segment lost 2 bases, leaving 6 bases of the junction unmatched. CDR3 loop: CAWSTGTDHQPQHF. In DNA, the CDR3 is TGTGCCTGGAGTACCGGGACAGATCATCAGCCCCAGCATTTT.

V is TRBV5-1 and J is TRBJ2-5, with 8 bases matching TRBD2. The V gene end was trimmed by 6 bases and the J gene end by 5 bases; junction bases not matched to a gene: 18. The CDR3 length is 17 residues. Germline CDR1 and CDR2: SGHRS and YFSETQ. CDR3 nucleotide sequence: TGCGCCAGCATGGGGGTAGCGGGACCGGTGCCCTCGGAGACCCAGTACTTC. Its protein is CASMGVAGPVPSETQYF.

The chain is built from TRBV25-1 and TRBJ2-7; TRBD2 matches at 11 bases. The CDR3 contains 17 residues. CDR1 is MGHDK and CDR2 is SYGVNS in the germline V gene. With 3 bases clipped from V and 6 bases from J, the junction kept 13 bases outside the gene matches. CDR3 coding DNA: TGTGCCAGCAGTGATTACAACCTCCTAGCGGGAGGTCTCGAGCAGTACTTC. This codes for CASSDYNLLAGGLEQYF.

CDR3 nucleotides: TGTGCCACCAGTGCTTGGACAGCCTTCAACACCGGGGAGCTGTTTTTT. Translating it yields CATSAWTAFNTGELFF. The rearrangement uses TRBV24-1 and TRBJ2-2; D may be TRBD1 (6 bases). Germline lookup yields CDR1 KGHDR and CDR2 SFDVKD. The CDR3 covers 16 residues. V lost 5 bases, J lost 2 bases, and 14 bases lay in between.

The chain recombines TRBV7-8 with TRBJ1-5, with 8 bases matching TRBD1. After removal of 1 base from V and 1 base from J, the junction contained 3 bases not matched to a gene. Germline V gives CDR1 SGHVS, CDR2 FQNEAQ. The CDR3 extends over 16 amino acids. CDR3 protein: CASSLGRGQSNQPQHF. The CDR3 DNA reads as TGTGCCAGCAGCTTAGGCAGGGGGCAAAGCAATCAGCCCCAGCATTTT.

The chain recombines TRBV5-1 with TRBJ2-1; D unresolved. Germline-derived CDR1 and CDR2 are SGHRS and YFSETQ. The CDR3 is made up of 13 amino acids. The V gene lost 4 bases and the J gene lost 8 bases, with 13 bases spanning the gap. CDR3 residues: CASSMDLEYEQFF. CDR3 DNA: TGCGCCAGCAGCATGGACCTAGAGTATGAGCAGTTCTTC.

This clone was seen a handful of times. The chain employs TRBV18 and TRBJ2-7, with D perhaps matching TRBD1 (6 bases). The CDR3 consists of 17 residues. The V gene's germline CDR1 is KGHSH and CDR2 LQKENI. V was pared by 4 bases and J by 0 bases, with 19 bases between. The CDR3 DNA is TGTGCCAGCTCACAGATAGACATCGGGACAAGCTCCTACGAGCAGTACTTC. As protein: CASSQIDIGTSSYEQYF.

The chain carries TRBV7-8 and TRBJ2-6; a weak D match, TRBD1 (6 bases). Trimming pared 5 bases from V and 1 base from J, leaving 15 bases between. CDR1 and CDR2 from the germline V gene are SGHVS and FQNEAQ. The CDR3 runs to 17 residues. The CDR3 loop is CASSARGVESGANVLTF. The CDR3 bases are TGTGCCAGCAGCGCCAGGGGAGTTGAGTCTGGGGCCAACGTCCTGACTTTC.

The rearrangement links TRBV18 to TRBJ1-4; 8 bases are a match to TRBD1. After removal of 6 bases from V and 6 bases from J, the junction contained 6 bases not matched to a gene. The length of the CDR3 is 14 residues. CDR1 and CDR2 from the germline V gene are KGHSH and LQKENI. The CDR3 bases are TGTGCCAGCTCGCCCAGGGGGCTGTATGAAAAACTGTTTTTT. It translates to CASSPRGLYEKLFF.

The V call is TRBV9, the J call TRBJ2-2, with 8 bases that match TRBD2. V dropped 2 bases and J dropped 5; count of bases not matched to a gene: 5. The CDR3 is made up of 15 amino acids. Germline-derived CDR1 and CDR2 are SGDLS and YYNGEE. The DNA of the CDR3 is TGTGCCAGCAGCGTGGGCGGGGGGATAACCGGGGAGCTGTTTTTT. Its protein product is CASSVGGGITGELFF.